Shown below are 25 T cell receptor beta chains from a single sample sequenced in a study of blood T cell repertoires in COVID-19. Sequencing used immunoSEQ multiplex PCR; TCRdb keeps in-frame clones, though not all of them. In the table there are some 120,000 clones, around nine tenths of which are singletons. The specimen was peripheral blood. Every receptor here comes from a man aged 35 to 55 with acute or convalescent COVID-19.

CDR3 in amino acids: CASSLAGQYNEQFF. The CDR3 coding sequence is TGTGCCAGCAGCTTAGCGGGACAGTACAATGAGCAGTTCTTC. This chain joins TRBV7-2 and TRBJ2-1; 7 bases map to TRBD1. The V gene end was trimmed by 0 bases and the J gene end by 4 bases; junction bases not matched to a gene: 0. The CDR3 sequence is 14 residues long. Germline V CDR1 and CDR2: SGHTA, FQGNSA.

This clone was counted once. The J gene is TRBJ2-5, the V gene TRBV19; 8 positions agree with TRBD2. The V segment lost 9 bases and the J segment 9 bases; nucleotides outside the gene matches: 15. Germline CDR1 is LNHDA and CDR2 is SQIVND (reference sequence). There are 14 residues in the CDR3. CDR3 nucleotides: TGTGCCAGCCGCCCGGGAGGGGGACAAGGGGCCCAGTACTTC. Translated, it gives CASRPGGGQGAQYF.

V gene TRBV21-1 combines with J gene TRBJ2-7; the D call TRBD2 from the table was never checked on the DNA. TRBV21-1 is a recognized pseudogene. CDR3 length: 17 amino acids. CDR3 in amino acids: CASSKDGTSGPTYEQYF. Here the CDR3 DNA reads TGTGCCAGCAGCAAAGATGGGACTAGCGGACCGACCTACGAGCAGTACTTC.

The V and J genes are TRBV30 and TRBJ2-7, with TRBD2 identical over 9 bases. Germline V lookup: CDR1 GTSNPN, CDR2 SVGIG (reference sequence). CDR3 length: 15 residues. With 3 bases clipped from V and 3 bases from J, the junction kept 9 bases outside the gene matches. CDR3 sequence reads: CAWSPGTSINYEQYF. In DNA, the CDR3 is TGTGCCTGGAGCCCCGGGACTAGCATCAACTACGAGCAGTACTTC.

J is TRBJ2-3 and V is TRBV11-3; 12 bases fit TRBD2. Looked up from germline, CDR1 is SGHNT and CDR2 is YENEEA. The trim removed 5 bases at V and 4 bases at J, leaving 10 bases unmatched. This CDR3 comprises 17 residues. This CDR3 is CASSRRLAGDHSDTQYF. Here the CDR3 DNA reads TGTGCCAGCAGCCGAAGACTAGCGGGAGATCATTCAGATACGCAGTATTTT.

The rearrangement links TRBV4-2 to TRBJ2-1; perhaps TRBD1 as D (6 bases). Per germline, CDR1 LGHNA and CDR2 YNFKEQ. The CDR3 extends over 15 amino acids. Trimming cost V 4 bases and J 5 bases, with 15 bases left between them. CDR3 sequence reads: CASSRGDTDDNEQFF. The CDR3 DNA reads as TGTGCCAGCAGCCGAGGGGACACGGACGACAATGAGCAGTTCTTC.

The chain combines TRBV18 with TRBJ1-4; the D is unclear. V dropped 4 bases and J dropped 8 bases, with 11 bases sitting between them. Germline CDR1 reads KGHSH; CDR2 reads LQKENI. The CDR3 totals 13 residues. The CDR3 DNA sequence: TGTGCCAGCTCACTCGAATCTGGCGAAAAACTGTTTTTT. As protein: CASSLESGEKLFF.

The J gene is TRBJ2-1, the V gene TRBV5-1, with a possible D match to TRBD1 (5 bases). V dropped 0 bases and J dropped 7 bases, with 17 bases sitting between them. Germline V gene data show CDR1 as SGHRS and CDR2 as YFSETQ. The CDR3 contains 16 residues. Written as DNA, the CDR3 is TGCGCCAGCAGCTTGGCCGTGAATGGCAGGGAAAATGAGCAGTTCTTC. It codes for CASSLAVNGRENEQFF. Using reference TRBV5-1 and TRBJ2-1 for the parts outside the CDR3, the full variable domain is KAGVTQTPRYLIKTRGQQVTLSCSPISGHRSVSWYQQTPGQGLQFLFEYFSETQRNKGNFPGRFSGRQFSNSRSEMNVSTLELGDSALYLCASSLAVNGRENEQFFGPGTRLTVL.

This chain joins TRBV7-9 and TRBJ2-3; D is undetermined. Germline V CDR1 and CDR2: SEHNR, FQNEAQ (reference sequence). V dropped 1 base and J dropped 4 bases, with 12 bases sitting between them. CDR3 size: 15 residues. DNA of the CDR3: TGTGCCAGCAGCTTAGGATCGACATGGGCAGATACGCAGTATTTT. Residues: CASSLGSTWADTQYF.

The chain links TRBV5-1 to TRBJ1-1; 9 bases align to TRBD1. Germline V lookup: CDR1 SGHRS, CDR2 YFSETQ. This CDR3 is 15 amino acids long. The junction had 8 bases not matched to a gene; V was cut back by 4 bases and J by 4 bases. The CDR3 DNA is TGCGCCAGCAGCCGGCGGGACAGGGTCGCCACTGAAGCTTTCTTT. Protein: CASSRRDRVATEAFF.

V gene TRBV12-3 or TRBV12-4 combines with J gene TRBJ1-2; 8 bases fit TRBD1. Losses at the gene ends were 5 bases for V and 7 bases for J; bases not matched to a gene: 3. CDR3 length: 12 amino acids. CDR3 sequence reads: CASSRGTGGYTF. The CDR3 coding sequence is TGTGCCAGCAGTAGGGGGACAGGTGGCTACACCTTC.

This chain connects TRBV19 to TRBJ1-1; possible D gene TRBD1, 5 bases. The CDR3 totals 16 residues. Germline V gene sequence: CDR1 LNHDA, CDR2 SQIVND (reference sequence). V lost 2 bases to trimming and J lost 1 base, with 14 bases between them. The CDR3 nucleotides read TGTGCCAGTAGTATAAAGGGTAAGCAGGGGAACACTGAAGCTTTCTTT. This translates into CASSIKGKQGNTEAFF.

V and J are TRBV30 and TRBJ2-3, with unresolved D. CDR1 is GTSNPN, CDR2 SVGIG, per germline (reference sequence). The CDR3 has 15 amino acids. V gave up 4 bases and J gave up 2 bases, with 16 bases separating them. CDR3 amino acids: CAWKTPTVPTDTQYF. The CDR3 region has the DNA TGTGCCTGGAAAACTCCCACGGTGCCCACAGATACGCAGTATTTT.

V usage is TRBV29-1 and J usage is TRBJ1-1, with a possible D match to TRBD1 (6 bases). CDR1 SQVTM and CDR2 ANQGSEA come from the germline V gene. The V end was cut by 2 bases, the J end by 8 bases, with 18 bases between. This CDR3 has 14 amino acids. In nucleotides, the CDR3 is TGCAGCGTTGAACCACAGGGCTCCAGGGTGGAAGCTTTCTTT. This gives the protein CSVEPQGSRVEAFF.

This chain connects TRBV14 to TRBJ1-2; 8 bases are a match to TRBD1. Germline V gives CDR1 SGHDN, CDR2 FVKESK. The CDR3 contains 14 residues. J lost 6 bases, V lost 2 bases, and 5 bases had no gene match. In DNA, the CDR3 is TGTGCCAGCAGCCAATTACCAGGGGGCAATGGCTACACCTTC. It codes for CASSQLPGGNGYTF.

The chain recombines TRBV5-1 with TRBJ1-2; TRBD1 is a possible D gene (5 bases). The V gene lost 4 bases and the J gene lost 5 bases, with 9 bases spanning the gap. Germline V gene sequence: CDR1 SGHRS, CDR2 YFSETQ. The length of the CDR3 is 12 residues. The CDR3 spells CASSVDTYGYTF. CDR3 nucleotide sequence: TGCGCCAGCAGCGTGGACACGTATGGCTACACCTTC.

This chain links TRBV12-3 or TRBV12-4 with TRBJ2-7; possibly TRBD1 for D (6 bases). The CDR3 runs to 12 residues. Between the trimmed V and J ends, which lost 5 bases and 9 bases, there was a span of 14 bases. The CDR3 reads CASSPRTDLQYF. DNA of the CDR3: TGTGCCAGCAGTCCACGGACAGACCTGCAGTACTTC.

The V call is TRBV19, the J call TRBJ2-7, with TRBD2 matching over 10 bases. Germline trimming cut 6 bases from V and 3 bases from J; bases unmatched to any gene: 2. The germline V gene has CDR1 LNHDA and CDR2 SQIVND (reference sequence). CDR3 length: 13 amino acids. CDR3 sequence reads: CASRPSGGYEQYF. CDR3 coding DNA: TGTGCCAGTAGGCCTAGCGGGGGCTACGAGCAGTACTTC.

The chain links TRBV11-2 to TRBJ1-6; 11 positions agree with TRBD1. The germline V gene encodes CDR1 SGHAT and CDR2 FQNNGV. V lost 5 bases to trimming and J lost 8 bases; unmatched junction nucleotides: 5. The CDR3 loop spans 15 amino acids. CDR3 residues: CASSPGTGGYSPLHF. DNA of the CDR3: TGTGCCAGCAGCCCCGGGACAGGGGGTTATTCACCCCTCCACTTT.

This clone was recorded a few times. The V gene is TRBV29-1, the J gene TRBJ1-4; TRBD1 matches at 8 bases. This CDR3 has 12 amino acids. V lost 7 bases to trimming and J lost 8 bases; unmatched junction nucleotides: 6. Germline V gives CDR1 SQVTM, CDR2 ANQGSEA. CDR3 DNA: TGCAGCGGGGGACAGGCGGAAGAAAAACTGTTTTTT. This translates into CSGGQAEEKLFF.

The chain links TRBV5-1 to TRBJ2-1, with D possibly TRBD2 on 5 matching bases. CDR1 is SGHRS and CDR2 is YFSETQ in the germline V gene. The CDR3 has 15 residues. V lost 7 bases and J 8 bases, leaving 22 bases between the germline ends. Here the CDR3 DNA reads TGCGCCAGCGGCATCCGACAAGTGAGCGGCGATGAGCAGTTCTTC. This encodes CASGIRQVSGDEQFF.

The rearrangement joins TRBV6-5 to TRBJ1-2, with D possibly being TRBD1 (5 bases). Per germline, CDR1 MNHEY and CDR2 SVGAGI. There are 13 residues in the CDR3. Trimming stripped 5 bases from V and 6 bases from J, with 13 bases between. The CDR3 sequence is CASSPQVGDGYTF. As DNA, the CDR3 is TGTGCCAGCAGTCCCCAGGTAGGGGATGGCTACACCTTC.

The CDR3 bases are TGTGCCTGGTCGACTCATAATTCACCCCTCCACTTT. It specifies CAWSTHNSPLHF. This chain uses TRBV30 with TRBJ1-6; D not resolved. V was shortened by 5 bases and J by 5 bases, with 7 bases between the two germline ends. Per the germline V gene, CDR1 is GTSNPN and CDR2 is SVGIG (reference sequence). The CDR3 is 12 residues long.

The rearrangement links TRBV6-6 to TRBJ1-2; 9 bases line up with TRBD1. The germline V gene has CDR1 MNHNY and CDR2 SVGAGI (reference sequence). V shed 4 bases, J shed 3 bases, and the junction held 3 bases outside the gene matches. The CDR3 is 14 amino acids. The CDR3 nucleotides are TGTGCCAGCAGTTCGGACAGGGGAGACTATGGCTACACCTTC. This codes for CASSSDRGDYGYTF.

The chain links TRBV12-3 or TRBV12-4 to TRBJ1-1; D is undetermined. The CDR3 runs 11 residues. The V gene lost 10 bases and the J gene lost 3 bases, with 9 bases spanning the gap. The CDR3 DNA sequence: TGTGCCATTGCCCGGGACACTGAAGCTTTCTTT. Translated: CAIARDTEAFF.